Listed here are 20 T cell receptor beta chains from one sample, sequenced in a study of blood T cell repertoires in COVID-19. The repertoire was sequenced with immunoSEQ multiplex PCR; TCRdb's copy has only in-frame clones and lacks some. The sample contains around 190,000 clones, 76% of which appear only once. Sequencing was carried out using peripheral blood. These receptor sequences come from a woman between 50 and 59 years old with active or convalescent COVID-19.

The chain has TRBV12-5 and TRBJ2-1, with 10 bases matching TRBD1. This CDR3 contains 18 residues. CDR1 is LGHNT and CDR2 is FRNRAP in the germline V gene. J was trimmed by 12 bases and V by 0 bases; bases with no gene match: 17. CDR3 sequence: CASGLVRIPGQGSWAQFF. In DNA, the CDR3 is TGTGCTAGTGGTTTGGTACGTATCCCGGGACAGGGGAGTTGGGCGCAGTTCTTC. The full variable domain, rest sourced from reference TRBV12-5 and TRBJ2-1, is DARVTQTPRHKVTEMGQEVTMRCQPILGHNTVFWYRQTMMQGLELLAYFRNRAPLDDSGMPKDRFSAEMPDATLATLKIQPSEPRDSAVYFCASGLVRIPGQGSWAQFFGPGTRLTVL.

As DNA, the CDR3 is TGCGCCAGCAGCCAAATGATAGGGGCGAGCGGGGGCCCCTACAATGAGCAGTTCTTC. This sequence encodes CASSQMIGASGGPYNEQFF. V and J are TRBV4-3 and TRBJ2-1; 8 positions agree with TRBD2. Per germline, CDR1 LGHNA and CDR2 YSLEER. This CDR3 spans 19 amino acids. V was pared by 2 bases and J by 2 bases, with 14 bases of the junction left unmatched.

This clone appeared a single time. The chain is built from TRBV11-3 and TRBJ2-1; 9 bases map to TRBD2. Trimming removed 4 bases from V and 0 bases from J; junction bases left unmatched: 4. The CDR3 loop spans 16 amino acids. Germline V gene lookup returns CDR1 SGHNT and CDR2 YENEEA. CDR3 sequence (DNA): TGTGCCAGCAGCTCTAGCGGGGCTAGCTCCTACAATGAGCAGTTCTTC. Its protein is CASSSSGASSYNEQFF.

The chain combines TRBV28 with TRBJ2-1; 8 nucleotides align to TRBD1. The CDR3 has 16 residues. After removal of 2 bases from V and 7 bases from J, the junction contained 10 bases not matched to a gene. From germline, CDR1 is MDHEN and CDR2 SYDVKM. The CDR3, as DNA: TGTGCCAGCAGTTTAGGGGCGACAGGGGTCCGAAATGAGCAGTTCTTC. Its translation: CASSLGATGVRNEQFF.

This clone has a single count. One end of the junction does not line up with germline, which may come from a read error. The chain has TRBV6-1 and TRBJ2-7; TRBD1 agrees at 7 bases. Germline V lookup: CDR1 MNHNS, CDR2 SASEGT. The CDR3 contains 17 residues. The CDR3 region has the DNA TGTGCCGGCAGTGAGTCCCCGGGACAGAGGAGCTCCTACGAGCAGTACTTC. It encodes CAGSESPGQRSSYEQYF.

In this sample, this clone turned up once. The chain couples TRBV5-1 to TRBJ1-2; TRBD1 matches at 9 bases. CDR1 and CDR2 from the germline V gene are SGHRS and YFSETQ. The V and J ends lost 4 bases and 6 bases, in that order; junction bases with no gene match: 10. The CDR3 is 15 amino acids. The CDR3 coding sequence is TGCGCCAGCAGCCCTAACAGGGGGCGCTTGGATGGCTACACCTTC. Translation: CASSPNRGRLDGYTF.

This sequence joins TRBV19 and TRBJ1-2; 8 bases align to TRBD1. The CDR3 covers 14 residues. Per germline, CDR1 LNHDA and CDR2 SQIVND (reference sequence). V dropped 5 bases and J dropped 4; count of bases not matched to a gene: 6. The CDR3 sequence: CASSSATGAYGYTF. The CDR3 coding sequence is TGTGCCAGTAGTTCCGCGACAGGGGCCTATGGCTACACCTTC.

The chain joins TRBV7-9 to TRBJ1-1; D gene ambiguous. Germline CDR1 is SEHNR and CDR2 is FQNEAQ (reference sequence). The CDR3 spans 14 residues. Trimming took off 0 bases at V and 7 bases at J, with 12 bases between the two ends. The CDR3 nucleotides are TGTGCCAGCAGCTTAGCAGGAGGGTTGGGTGAAGCTTTCTTT. This gives the protein CASSLAGGLGEAFF.

V and J are TRBV2 and TRBJ1-2; TRBD1 is a possible D gene (6 bases). The V gene's germline CDR1 is SNHLY and CDR2 FYNNEI. CDR3 length: 14 amino acids. Trimming shortened V by 3 bases and J by 4 bases, and 12 bases separated the two germline ends. In DNA form, the CDR3 reads TGTGCCAGCAGTGATCGACAGGAGTTCTATGGCTACACCTTC. This gives the protein CASSDRQEFYGYTF.

The chain is built from TRBV29-1 and TRBJ2-1; 7 nucleotides agree with TRBD2. Per germline, CDR1 SQVTM and CDR2 ANQGSEA. V trimming: 3 bases; J trimming: 0 bases; junction bases outside the gene matches: 2. CDR3 size: 14 residues. The CDR3 region is CSVERGSSYNEQFF. As DNA, the CDR3 is TGCAGCGTTGAGCGGGGGAGCTCCTACAATGAGCAGTTCTTC.

This clone was picked up a small number of times. The chain combines TRBV5-6 with TRBJ1-3; D not certain. The V gene lost 2 bases and the J gene lost 7 bases, with 10 bases spanning the gap. The CDR3 is made up of 13 amino acids. Germline CDR1 is SGHDT and CDR2 is YYEEEE. CDR3 in DNA: TGTGCCAGCAGCTTAACGAGGGCGAACACCATATATTTT. Translated: CASSLTRANTIYF. The full variable domain, completed using reference TRBV5-6 and TRBJ1-3, is DAGVTQSPTHLIKTRGQQVTLRCSPKSGHDTVSWYQQALGQGPQFIFQYYEEEERQRGNFPDRFSGHQFPNYSSELNVNALLLGDSALYLCASSLTRANTIYFGEGSWLTVV.

This chain joins TRBV28 and TRBJ2-3; 7 bases fit TRBD2. Germline lookup yields CDR1 MDHEN and CDR2 SYDVKM. The CDR3 sequence is 14 residues long. V lost 5 bases to trimming and J lost 5 bases; unmatched junction nucleotides: 7. The CDR3 reads CASSGTAGVDTQYF. CDR3 DNA sequence: TGTGCCAGCAGTGGGACGGCGGGGGTAGATACGCAGTATTTT.

The genes are TRBV5-1 and TRBJ2-3, with 8 bases lining up with TRBD2. CDR3 length: 16 amino acids. Germline CDR1 is SGHRS and CDR2 is YFSETQ. Trimming removed 2 bases from V and 4 bases from J; junction bases left unmatched: 9. The CDR3 DNA is TGCGCCAGCAGCTTCGGACTAGCCGGTGGTGCAGATACGCAGTATTTT. This codes for CASSFGLAGGADTQYF.

The V call is TRBV7-9, the J call TRBJ2-1; possible D gene TRBD2, 6 bases. Germline values: CDR1 SEHNR, CDR2 FQNEAQ (reference sequence). The CDR3 loop spans 13 amino acids. Trimming left V 3 bases short and J 9 bases short, with 12 bases between. DNA for the CDR3: TGTGCCAGCAGCTTTAAGGGGCGGGGTGAGCAGTTCTTC. Amino acids: CASSFKGRGEQFF.

V is TRBV5-4 and J is TRBJ1-2; a possible D gene is TRBD1 (6 bases). This CDR3 is built from 15 residues. CDR1 is SGHNT, CDR2 YYREEE, per germline (reference sequence). V was shortened by 4 bases and J by 4 bases, with 17 bases between the two germline ends. The CDR3 DNA reads as TGTGCCAGCAGCCTACAGGGCGTGGAAACCTATGGCTACACCTTC. Amino acid sequence: CASSLQGVETYGYTF.

The table lists this clone with a few counts. This chain links TRBV5-1 with TRBJ2-1; 7 nucleotides line up with TRBD2. With 0 bases clipped from V and 2 bases from J, the junction kept 5 bases outside the gene matches. CDR3 length: 16 amino acids. CDR1 and CDR2 (germline): SGHRS, YFSETQ. The CDR3, as DNA: TGCGCCAGCAGCTTGGTGTCTAGCGGTACCTACAATGAGCAGTTCTTC. Translating it yields CASSLVSSGTYNEQFF. The full variable domain, completed using reference TRBV5-1 and TRBJ2-1, is KAGVTQTPRYLIKTRGQQVTLSCSPISGHRSVSWYQQTPGQGLQFLFEYFSETQRNKGNFPGRFSGRQFSNSRSEMNVSTLELGDSALYLCASSLVSSGTYNEQFFGPGTRLTVL.

J is TRBJ2-1 and V is TRBV7-3; possibly TRBD2 for D (7 bases). The CDR3 has 15 residues. Germline V gene sequence: CDR1 SGHTA, CDR2 FQGTGA. V lost 1 base, J lost 8 bases, and 15 bases lay in between. The CDR3 region is CASSLNGGRPDEQFF. In DNA form, the CDR3 reads TGTGCCAGCAGCTTAAACGGGGGGCGCCCAGATGAGCAGTTCTTC.

The chain employs TRBV29-1 and TRBJ2-2; D might be TRBD2 (6 bases). The ends were cut back, 5 bases at V and 3 bases at J, with 19 bases in the middle. The CDR3 runs to 16 residues. Looked up from germline, CDR1 is SQVTM and CDR2 is ANQGSEA. CDR3 residues: CSVLPPEGADTGELFF. The CDR3 DNA reads TGCAGCGTTCTACCACCGGAGGGCGCTGACACCGGGGAGCTGTTTTTT.

The V call is TRBV27, the J call TRBJ1-1, with 8 bases that match TRBD1. J lost 7 bases, V lost 3 bases, and 1 base had no gene match. CDR1 MNHEY and CDR2 SMNVEV come from the germline V gene (reference sequence). The CDR3 consists of 12 residues. The CDR3 DNA sequence: TGTGCCAGCAGTTTGGACAGGGTTGAAGCTTTCTTT. Its protein product is CASSLDRVEAFF.

The chain uses TRBV7-2 and TRBJ2-2; D is uncertain. V lost 0 bases to trimming and J lost 7 bases, with 18 bases between them. The CDR3 spans 17 residues. CDR1 is SGHTA, CDR2 FQGNSA, per germline. Written as DNA, the CDR3 is TGTGCCAGCAGCTTAGCGCCCCGGGTCCTCGTCGGCGGGGAGCTGTTTTTT. As protein: CASSLAPRVLVGGELFF. The full variable domain, completed using reference TRBV7-2 and TRBJ2-2, is GAGVSQSPSNKVTEKGKDVELRCDPISGHTALYWYRQSLGQGLEFLIYFQGNSAPDKSGLPSDRFSAERTGGSVSTLTIQRTQQEDSAVYLCASSLAPRVLVGGELFFGEGSRLTVL.